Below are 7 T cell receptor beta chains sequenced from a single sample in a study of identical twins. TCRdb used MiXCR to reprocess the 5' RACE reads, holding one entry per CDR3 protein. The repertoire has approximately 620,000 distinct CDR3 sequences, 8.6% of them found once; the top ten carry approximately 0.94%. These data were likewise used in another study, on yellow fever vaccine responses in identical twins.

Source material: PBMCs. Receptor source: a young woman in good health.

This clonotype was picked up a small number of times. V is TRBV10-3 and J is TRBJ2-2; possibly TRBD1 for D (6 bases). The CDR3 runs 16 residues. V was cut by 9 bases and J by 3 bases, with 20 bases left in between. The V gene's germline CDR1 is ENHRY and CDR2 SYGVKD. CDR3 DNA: TGTGCCATGCACCGGACAGTTCAGTCTCACACCGGGGAGCTGTTTTTT. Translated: CAMHRTVQSHTGELFF.

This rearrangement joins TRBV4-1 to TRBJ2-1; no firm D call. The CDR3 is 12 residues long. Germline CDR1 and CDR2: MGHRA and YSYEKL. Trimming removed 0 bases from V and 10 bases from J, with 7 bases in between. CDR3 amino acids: CASSQDVGEQFF. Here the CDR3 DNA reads TGCGCCAGCAGCCAAGACGTGGGAGAGCAGTTCTTC.

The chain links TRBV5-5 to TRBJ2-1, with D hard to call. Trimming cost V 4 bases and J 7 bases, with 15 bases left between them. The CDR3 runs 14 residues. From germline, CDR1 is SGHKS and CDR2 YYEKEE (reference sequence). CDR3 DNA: TGTGCCAGCAGCCCCGGGCTTCCCTGTAATGAGCAGTTCTTC. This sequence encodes CASSPGLPCNEQFF.

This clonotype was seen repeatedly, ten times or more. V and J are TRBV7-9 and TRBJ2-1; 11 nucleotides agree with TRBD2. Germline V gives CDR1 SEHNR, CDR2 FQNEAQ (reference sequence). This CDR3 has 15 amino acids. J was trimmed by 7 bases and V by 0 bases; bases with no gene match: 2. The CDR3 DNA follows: TGTGCCAGCAGCTTAGCGTTAGCGGGAGGGAATGAGCAGTTCTTC. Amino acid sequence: CASSLALAGGNEQFF. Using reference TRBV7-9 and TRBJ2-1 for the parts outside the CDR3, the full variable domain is DTGVSQNPRHKITKRGQNVTFRCDPISEHNRLYWYRQTLGQGPEFLTYFQNEAQLEKSRLLSDRFSAERPKGSFSTLEIQRTEQGDSAMYLCASSLALAGGNEQFFGPGTRLTVL.

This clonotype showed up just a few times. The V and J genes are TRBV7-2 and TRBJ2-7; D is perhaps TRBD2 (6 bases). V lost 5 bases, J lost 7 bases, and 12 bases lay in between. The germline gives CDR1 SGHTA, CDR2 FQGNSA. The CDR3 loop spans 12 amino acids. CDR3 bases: TGTGCCAGCAGCCTTTCTAGCGCTGAGCAGTACTTC. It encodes CASSLSSAEQYF. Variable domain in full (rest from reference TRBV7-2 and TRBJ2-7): GAGVSQSPSNKVTEKGKDVELRCDPISGHTALYWYRQSLGQGLEFLIYFQGNSAPDKSGLPSDRFSAERTGGSVSTLTIQRTQQEDSAVYLCASSLSSAEQYFGPGTRLTVT.

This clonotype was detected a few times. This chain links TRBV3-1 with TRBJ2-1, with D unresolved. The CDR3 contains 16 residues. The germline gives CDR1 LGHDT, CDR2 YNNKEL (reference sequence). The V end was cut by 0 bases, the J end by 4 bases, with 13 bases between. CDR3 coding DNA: TGTGCCAGCAGCCAAGACCTCACAAAAGGGTACAATGAGCAGTTCTTC. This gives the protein CASSQDLTKGYNEQFF.

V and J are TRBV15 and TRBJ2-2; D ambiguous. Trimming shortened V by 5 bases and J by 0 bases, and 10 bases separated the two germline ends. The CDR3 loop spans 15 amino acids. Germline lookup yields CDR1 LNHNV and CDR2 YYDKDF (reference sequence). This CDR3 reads CATSRMGTNTGELFF. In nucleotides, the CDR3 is TGTGCCACCAGCCGTATGGGTACGAACACCGGGGAGCTGTTTTTT.